One and the same sample provided the 24 T cell receptor beta chains below, sequenced in a study of shared clonotypes between healthy human individuals. TCRdb keeps only in-frame clones here, not all; method: immunoSEQ multiplex PCR. The sample has over 850,000 clones, about 84% seen once. The sample comprised memory CD4+ T cells from PBMCs. Subset given: CD45RA-negative fraction. These receptors came from a man aged 18 to 35 in good health. Some clones in this sample may be carry-over from other donors' samples.

As for this clone: Its ends do not fully match the called genes, so a read error is possible. This chain connects TRBV7-2 to TRBJ2-7; 9 nucleotides line up with TRBD2. The CDR3 totals 14 residues. Germline CDR1 and CDR2: SGHTA and FQGNSA. The CDR3 region has the DNA TGTGTCAGCAGCTTAACCCTAGCGGGGCTCGAGCAGTACTTC. As protein: CVSSLTLAGLEQYF.

V gene TRBV5-3 combines with J gene TRBJ2-3; D ambiguous. TRBV5-3 is reported as an ORF; its role is uncertain. The CDR3 spans 16 residues. V lost 0 bases to trimming and J lost 0 bases, with 11 bases between them. CDR3 amino acids: CARSLGLQASTDTQYF. The CDR3 DNA sequence: TGTGCCAGAAGCTTGGGACTGCAGGCCAGCACAGATACGCAGTATTTT.

The J gene is TRBJ2-1, the V gene TRBV5-1, with TRBD1 matching 10 bases. This CDR3 contains 16 residues. With V trimmed by 1 base and J by 7 bases, 8 bases remained unmatched. Germline lookup yields CDR1 SGHRS and CDR2 YFSETQ. CDR3 sequence: CASSLFGTGVRNEQFF. The CDR3 region has the DNA TGCGCCAGCAGCTTGTTTGGGACAGGGGTAAGGAATGAGCAGTTCTTC.

The J gene is TRBJ1-5, the V gene TRBV7-2; D gene ambiguous. V shed 3 bases and J shed 2 bases, with 11 bases lying between them. This CDR3 contains 15 residues. CDR1 SGHTA and CDR2 FQGNSA come from the germline V gene. Here the CDR3 DNA reads TGTGCCAGCAGCTTCCCCACTACAGGCAATCAGCCCCAGCATTTT. The encoded protein is CASSFPTTGNQPQHF.

The V and J genes are TRBV6-6 and TRBJ1-1; D gene unclear. Trimming stripped 7 bases from V and 5 bases from J, with 11 bases between. CDR1 and CDR2 (germline): MNHNY, SVGAGI (reference sequence). There are 12 residues in the CDR3. The CDR3 DNA follows: TGTGCCAGCACCAAGGCGGGGACTGAAGCTTTCTTT. Encoded protein: CASTKAGTEAFF.

V usage is TRBV18 and J usage is TRBJ1-4; the D gene is possibly TRBD1 (6 bases). This CDR3 spans 14 amino acids. The germline V gene encodes CDR1 KGHSH and CDR2 LQKENI. With 3 bases removed from V and 8 bases from J, the gap between germline ends came to 13 bases. Written as DNA, the CDR3 is TGTGCCAGCTCACCTCAAGGGGGGACCGAAAAACTGTTTTTT. This codes for CASSPQGGTEKLFF.

V and J are TRBV5-1 and TRBJ2-5; 7 bases align to TRBD2. This CDR3 contains 15 residues. Per germline, CDR1 SGHRS and CDR2 YFSETQ. After removal of 3 bases from V and 2 bases from J, the junction contained 7 bases not matched to a gene. In DNA, the CDR3 is TGCGCCAGCAGCTACTTCGGGGGGTCACAAGAGACCCAGTACTTC. This encodes CASSYFGGSQETQYF.

Remarks on this clone: The same CDR3 is also encoded by other DNA sequences in this sample. The chain joins TRBV7-3 to TRBJ2-1; 7 nucleotides match TRBD2. V shed 2 bases and J 0 bases; nucleotides not matched to a gene: 4. The CDR3 is 16 residues long. Germline CDR1 and CDR2: SGHTA and FQGTGA. The CDR3 is CASSLLGGSSYNEQFF. Here the CDR3 DNA reads TGTGCCAGCAGCTTATTGGGAGGGAGCTCCTACAATGAGCAGTTCTTC.

This clone was seen only a few times. This chain joins TRBV15 and TRBJ1-4, with D tentatively TRBD1 (5 bases). Trimming left V 2 bases short and J 5 bases short, with 15 bases between. Germline V lookup: CDR1 LNHNV, CDR2 YYDKDF (reference sequence). This CDR3 has 16 amino acids. The CDR3 loop reads CATSRTMGQGNEKLFF. The CDR3 bases are TGTGCCACCAGCAGAACGATGGGTCAGGGAAATGAAAAACTGTTTTTT.

V is TRBV5-6 and J is TRBJ2-1; 8 nucleotides align to TRBD1. Germline V CDR1 and CDR2: SGHDT, YYEEEE. There are 15 residues in the CDR3. The V and J ends lost 0 bases and 8 bases, in that order; junction bases with no gene match: 7. The CDR3 loop reads CASSLAPQGAHEQFF. For the CDR3, the DNA is TGTGCCAGCAGCTTGGCCCCCCAGGGGGCGCATGAGCAGTTCTTC.

This clone was found many times. The V gene is TRBV28, the J gene TRBJ1-1; possible D gene TRBD1, 6 bases. The CDR3 has 19 residues. The V gene lost 8 bases and the J gene lost 8 bases, with 36 bases spanning the gap. From germline, CDR1 is MDHEN and CDR2 SYDVKM. CDR3 loop: CASFKEQGLRGGTPGEAFF. The CDR3 nucleotides are TGTGCCAGCTTTAAAGAACAGGGTTTGAGGGGCGGGACACCCGGGGAAGCTTTCTTT.

V usage is TRBV10-3 and J usage is TRBJ1-4; D remains unclear. The CDR3 totals 17 residues. Germline V gives CDR1 ENHRY, CDR2 SYGVKD. The V gene lost 4 bases and the J gene lost 1 base, with 16 bases spanning the gap. The CDR3 is CAISASRVGGTNEKLFF. Here the CDR3 DNA reads TGTGCCATCAGTGCATCCCGAGTAGGTGGAACTAATGAAAAACTGTTTTTT.

The chain recombines TRBV30 with TRBJ1-4; D might be TRBD1 (5 bases). The CDR3 covers 13 residues. Per germline, CDR1 GTSNPN and CDR2 SVGIG (reference sequence). Trimming removed 0 bases at V and 10 bases at J, with 12 bases between. The CDR3 loop reads CAWSVRRVRKLFF. CDR3 bases: TGTGCCTGGAGTGTACGCAGGGTCAGAAAACTGTTTTTT.

V usage is TRBV19 and J usage is TRBJ1-4, with D possibly TRBD1 on 5 matching bases. V lost 3 bases and J 7 bases, leaving 12 bases between the germline ends. The CDR3 length is 14 residues. Germline V gene lookup returns CDR1 LNHDA and CDR2 SQIVND (reference sequence). The CDR3 sequence: CASSIRGRPEKLFF. The CDR3 DNA sequence: TGTGCCAGTAGTATCCGGGGCAGGCCTGAAAAACTGTTTTTT.

This clone has more than one count but fewer than ten. The chain joins TRBV27 to TRBJ1-2; D not resolved. The CDR3 length is 14 residues. Trimming took 2 bases from V and 8 from J, leaving 15 bases between them. Germline CDR1 and CDR2: MNHEY and SMNVEV (reference sequence). Here the CDR3 DNA reads TGTGCCAGCAGTTTAACTACACCCCCTGGGGGCTACACCTTC. Translation gives CASSLTTPPGGYTF.

V gene TRBV30 combines with J gene TRBJ2-3; maybe TRBD2 (7 bases). Germline loops: CDR1 GTSNPN, CDR2 SVGIG (reference sequence). The CDR3 has 13 amino acids. V dropped 4 bases and J dropped 3 bases, with 11 bases sitting between them. The chain's CDR3 is CAWKGGDTDTQYF. For the CDR3, the DNA is TGTGCCTGGAAAGGGGGGGATACAGATACGCAGTATTTT.

This chain joins TRBV12-5 and TRBJ2-3; possible D gene TRBD1, 6 bases. The CDR3 totals 13 residues. Trimming took off 6 bases at V and 1 base at J, with 8 bases between the two ends. Germline assignment: CDR1 LGHNT and CDR2 FRNRAP. The CDR3 here is CASGRTGTDTQYF. The DNA of the CDR3 is TGTGCTAGTGGGAGGACAGGCACAGATACGCAGTATTTT.

The genes are TRBV28 and TRBJ2-7; 7 bases match TRBD1. Germline loops: CDR1 MDHEN, CDR2 SYDVKM. V shed 5 bases and J 8 bases; nucleotides not matched to a gene: 6. The CDR3 totals 12 residues. CDR3 sequence reads: CASSPTGAKQYF. Written as DNA, the CDR3 is TGTGCCAGCAGTCCAACAGGGGCGAAGCAGTACTTC.

CDR3: CASSPPGLAYEQYF. CDR3 sequence (DNA): TGTGCCAGCAGTCCACCGGGACTAGCGTACGAGCAGTACTTC. J is TRBJ2-7 and V is TRBV6-5; 10 nucleotides line up with TRBD2. The length of the CDR3 is 14 residues. Germline-derived CDR1 and CDR2 are MNHEY and SVGAGI. V dropped 5 bases and J dropped 4; count of bases not matched to a gene: 5.

The gene calls are TRBV7-9 and TRBJ1-5, with D perhaps TRBD1 (5 bases). Looked up from germline, CDR1 is SEHNR and CDR2 is FQNEAQ (reference sequence). The CDR3 spans 17 residues. The V and J ends lost 0 bases and 2 bases respectively, with 14 bases between them. The CDR3: CASSLARGSEGNQPQHF. The CDR3 nucleotides are TGTGCCAGCAGCTTAGCACGGGGCTCGGAGGGCAATCAGCCCCAGCATTTT.

Comments on this clone: The same CDR3 can be traced to other DNA sequences in this sample. V and J are TRBV29-1 and TRBJ1-2, with 12 bases matching TRBD1. Germline V gives CDR1 SQVTM, CDR2 ANQGSEA. V shed 3 bases and J 7 bases; nucleotides not matched to a gene: 0. The CDR3 consists of 12 residues. For the CDR3, the DNA is TGCAGCGTTGAGGGACAGGGGGCTGGCTACACCTTC. This sequence encodes CSVEGQGAGYTF.

The rearrangement links TRBV5-1 to TRBJ1-4; a weak D match, TRBD1 (5 bases). The CDR3 runs 14 residues. The germline V and J ends were trimmed by 4 bases and 5 bases, with 12 bases remaining between them. Germline CDR1 reads SGHRS; CDR2 reads YFSETQ. CDR3 region: CASSPWDQNEKLFF. CDR3 nucleotides: TGCGCCAGCAGCCCGTGGGACCAAAATGAAAAACTGTTTTTT.

Of note for this clone: Within the sample, other DNA sequences also encode this same CDR3. The chain recombines TRBV11-2 with TRBJ1-3; 8 bases line up with TRBD1. This CDR3 has 14 residues. Germline V gene data show CDR1 as SGHAT and CDR2 as FQNNGV. Trimming removed 5 bases from V and 5 bases from J; junction bases left unmatched: 5. The CDR3 here is CASSPGTGRNTIYF. The CDR3 DNA is TGTGCCAGCAGCCCCGGGACAGGCCGAAACACCATATATTTT.

The rearrangement links TRBV2 to TRBJ1-1; D is ambiguous. From germline, CDR1 is SNHLY and CDR2 FYNNEI. CDR3 length: 13 amino acids. V was pared by 2 bases and J by 6 bases, with 10 bases between. This CDR3 reads CASSESSQAEAFF. The CDR3 nucleotides read TGTGCCAGCAGTGAATCATCCCAGGCTGAAGCTTTCTTT.